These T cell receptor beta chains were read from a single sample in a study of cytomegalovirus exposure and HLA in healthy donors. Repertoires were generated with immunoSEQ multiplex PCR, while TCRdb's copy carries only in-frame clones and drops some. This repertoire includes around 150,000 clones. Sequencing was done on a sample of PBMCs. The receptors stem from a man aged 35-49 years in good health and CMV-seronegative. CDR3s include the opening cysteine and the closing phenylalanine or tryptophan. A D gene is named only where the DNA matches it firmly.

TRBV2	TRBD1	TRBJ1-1	TGTGCCAGCAGCCTCGACAGGGGACAGGAAGCTTTCTTT	CASSLDRGQEAFF
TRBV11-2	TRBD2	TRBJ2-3	TGTGCCAGCATCCCATTAACTAGCGGGAGTTCAGATACGCAGTATTTT	CASIPLTSGSSDTQYF
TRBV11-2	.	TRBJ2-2	TGTGCCAGCAGCTTAGATTGGACAAACACCGGGGAGCTGTTTTTT	CASSLDWTNTGELFF
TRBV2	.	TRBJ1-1	TGTGCCAGCAGTGGGCAGTTGGTGAACACTGAAGCTTTCTTT	CASSGQLVNTEAFF
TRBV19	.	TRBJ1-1	TGTGCCAGTGGGAGATGGGAGGGCACTGAAGCTTTCTTT	CASGRWEGTEAFF
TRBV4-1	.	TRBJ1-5	TGCGCCAGCAGCCGGAGGGACGAAAATCAGCCCCAGCATTTT	CASSRRDENQPQHF
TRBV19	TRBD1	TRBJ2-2	TGTGCCAGTAGTATCGACAGGGCGGGCACCGGGGAGCTGTTTTTT	CASSIDRAGTGELFF
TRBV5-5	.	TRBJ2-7	TGTGCCAGCAGCTTTAAGGGGGGGGAGACCCACGAGCAGTACTTC	CASSFKGGETHEQYF
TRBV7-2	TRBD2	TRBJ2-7	TGTGCCAGCAGCTTCGGGACTAGCGGGGGCTACGAGCAGTACTTC	CASSFGTSGGYEQYF
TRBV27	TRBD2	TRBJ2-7	TGTGCCAGCAGTATCTCCCCCTTTACTACTAGCGGGGTAGCCTACGAGCAGTACTTC	CASSISPFTTSGVAYEQYF
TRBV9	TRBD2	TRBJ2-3	TGTGCCAGCAGCCCAACTAGCGGGGGGGCCAGCACAGATACGCAGTATTTT	CASSPTSGGASTDTQYF
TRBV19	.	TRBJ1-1	TGTGCCAGCCAGGGCCGGTACACTGAAGCTTTCTTT	CASQGRYTEAFF
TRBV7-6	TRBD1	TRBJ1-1	TGTGCCAGCAGCTTAGAGCCGGGACAGATGAACACTGAAGCTTTCTTT	CASSLEPGQMNTEAFF
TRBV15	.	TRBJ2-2	TGTGCCACCAGTCTAACCGGGGAGCTGTTTTTT	CATSLTGELFF
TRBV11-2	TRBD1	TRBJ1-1	TGTGCCAGCATCCCACAGGGGTCGTATACTGAAGCTTTCTTT	CASIPQGSYTEAFF
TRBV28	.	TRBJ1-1	TGTGCCAGCAGTCCACATACAGGGTCGAACACTGAAGCTTTCTTT	CASSPHTGSNTEAFF
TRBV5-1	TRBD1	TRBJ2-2	TGCGCCAGCAGCTTGGCGGCAGGGGGGAACACCGGGGAGCTGTTTTTT	CASSLAAGGNTGELFF
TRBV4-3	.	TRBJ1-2	TGCGCCAGCAGCCAAGAAGTAGAAGATGGCTACACCTTC	CASSQEVEDGYTF
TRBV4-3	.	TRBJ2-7	TGCGCCAGCAGCCAAGACTACCCCATGGGGGGCTCCTACGAGCAGTACTTC	CASSQDYPMGGSYEQYF
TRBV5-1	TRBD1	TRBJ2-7	TGCGCCAGCAGCTTGATGGGGACAGGGTCCTACGAGCAGTACTTC	CASSLMGTGSYEQYF